The T cell receptor beta chain under discussion was sequenced for a study of T cell changes during pregnancy in multiple sclerosis. Germline values: CDR1 KGHSH, CDR2 LQKENI. Trimming stripped 1 base from V and 5 bases from J, with 21 bases between. There are 17 residues in the CDR3. Measured with immunoSEQ multiplex PCR; TCRdb has only the in-frame clones, and not every one. The sample has 50,000 or so clones, 85% to 95% seen once. The sample consisted of CD4+ T cells from peripheral blood mononuclear cells, taken before pregnancy. This TCR came from a female donor with multiple sclerosis, enrolled in a pregnancy study. The V call is TRBV18, the J call TRBJ2-7; D perhaps matches TRBD2 (6 bases). Here the CDR3 DNA reads TGTGCCAGCTCACCACTGCAAGGGAGGCCAGATGGGGACGAGCAGTACTTC. Amino acids: CASSPLQGRPDGDEQYF. Complete variable domain (other parts from reference TRBV18 and TRBJ2-7): NAGVMQNPRHLVRRRGQEARLRCSPMKGHSHVYWYRQLPEEGLKFMVYLQKENIIDESGMPKERFSAEFPKEGPSILRIQQVVRGDSAAYFCASSPLQGRPDGDEQYFGPGTRLTVT.